Sequencing of this T cell receptor beta chain was carried out in a study of T cell changes during pregnancy in multiple sclerosis. The trim removed 4 bases at V and 5 bases at J, leaving 1 base unmatched. This CDR3 is built from 13 residues. CDR1 and CDR2 (germline): SGHKS, YYEKEE (reference sequence). Clones were read by immunoSEQ multiplex PCR, and TCRdb kept only the in-frame ones, dropping some. The data contain tens of thousands of clones, over 80% of them seen just once; the ten biggest clones take up 2.8%. The clonotype comes from a female donor in good health, enrolled as a control in a pregnancy study. The gene calls are TRBV5-5 and TRBJ2-1, with 9 bases aligning to TRBD1. Sequences were derived from CD4+ T cells from peripheral blood mononuclear cells, sampled in the third trimester of pregnancy. The CDR3, as DNA: TGTGCCAGCAGCCGGGACAGGGACAATGAGCAGTTCTTC. Amino acid sequence: CASSRDRDNEQFF.